This TCR beta chain was captured by sequencing in a study of blood T cell repertoires in COVID-19. Study information: Donors in the United States, Italy and Spain gave samples during acute or convalescent COVID-19. Sample material is recorded as cDNA or gDNA derived from T cells, B-cell-depleted T cells, or PBMCs.

In the source study's methods: Nucleated cell counts were estimated from reference gene primer amplification. The table came from immunoSEQ multiplex PCR; TCRdb's copy has only in-frame clones and leaves some out. The V and J calls and clone size are taken from that table; D and trimming were inferred from the DNA. The data show some 150,000 clones, roughly 89% seen once. CDR3 size: 13 residues. The V and J ends lost 2 bases and 0 bases respectively, with 3 bases between them. The germline V gene encodes CDR1 SGHTS and CDR2 YDEGEE. This chain joins TRBV5-8 and TRBJ1-5, with no clear D. Source material: peripheral blood. This TCR came from a woman in her thirties or forties with acute or convalescent COVID-19. CDR3 loop: CASSFLSNQPQHF. Here the CDR3 DNA reads TGTGCCAGCAGCTTCCTTAGCAATCAGCCCCAGCATTTT. Full variable domain (remainder filled in from reference TRBV5-8 and TRBJ1-5): EAGVTQSPTHLIKTRGQQATLRCSPISGHTSVYWYQQALGLGLQFLLWYDEGEERNRGNFPPRFSGRQFPNYSSELNVNALELEDSALYLCASSFLSNQPQHFGDGTRLSIL.